The clone carrying this T cell receptor beta chain turned up a few times. Of the isolated RNA, all was reverse transcribed, and so the sequenced material was expressed TCRB transcripts. Measured with immunoSEQ multiplex PCR; TCRdb has only the in-frame clones, and not every one. The sample gives under 950,000 clones, 15% to 20% of which show up once; around 0.02% is in the top ten. This specimen comes from a study of beta chain features in type 1 diabetes. Sequences were obtained from naive CD4+ T cells from blood. The source of this sequence is a woman in her late teens or twenties in good health.

The CDR3 bases are TGTGCCAGCAGCGCAACGACAGGGATCCATGAGCAGTTCTTC. Its protein is CASSATTGIHEQFF. V and J are TRBV2 and TRBJ2-1; 7 bases are shared with TRBD1. The CDR3 loop spans 14 amino acids. The germline gives CDR1 SNHLY, CDR2 FYNNEI. Losses at the gene ends were 6 bases for V and 8 bases for J; bases not matched to a gene: 10.